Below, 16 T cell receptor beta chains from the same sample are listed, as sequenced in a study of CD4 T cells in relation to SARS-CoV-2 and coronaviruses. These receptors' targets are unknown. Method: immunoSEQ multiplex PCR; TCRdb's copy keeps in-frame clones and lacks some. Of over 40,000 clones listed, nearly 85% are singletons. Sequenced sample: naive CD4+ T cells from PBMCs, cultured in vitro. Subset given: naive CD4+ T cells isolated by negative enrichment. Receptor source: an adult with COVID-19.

The CDR3, as DNA: TGCAGCGTTCTTTGGGGGGCCGACGAGCAGTTCTTC. Protein: CSVLWGADEQFF. V is TRBV29-1 and J is TRBJ2-1; D may match TRBD1 or TRBD2 (6 bases each). The CDR3 contains 12 residues. V lost 5 bases, J lost 10 bases, and 15 bases lay in between. Germline lookup yields CDR1 SQVTM and CDR2 ANQGSEA.

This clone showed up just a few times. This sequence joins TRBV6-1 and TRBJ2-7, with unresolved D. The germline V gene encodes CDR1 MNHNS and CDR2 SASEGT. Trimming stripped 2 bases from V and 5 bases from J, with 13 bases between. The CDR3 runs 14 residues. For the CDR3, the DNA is TGTGCCAGCAGTGAACGGCGGTGGTCTGACGAGCAGTACTTC. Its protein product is CASSERRWSDEQYF.

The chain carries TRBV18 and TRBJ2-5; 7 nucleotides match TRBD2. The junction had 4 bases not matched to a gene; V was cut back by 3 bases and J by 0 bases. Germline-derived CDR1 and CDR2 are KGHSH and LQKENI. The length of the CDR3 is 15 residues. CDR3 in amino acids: CASSPASGYQETQYF. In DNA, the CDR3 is TGTGCCAGCTCACCGGCTAGCGGCTACCAAGAGACCCAGTACTTC.

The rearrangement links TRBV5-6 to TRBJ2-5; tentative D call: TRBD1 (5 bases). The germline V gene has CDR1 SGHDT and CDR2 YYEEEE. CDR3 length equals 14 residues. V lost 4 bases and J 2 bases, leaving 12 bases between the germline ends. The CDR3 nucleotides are TGTGCCAGCAGCAATCGGCCAGGGCAAGAGACCCAGTACTTC. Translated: CASSNRPGQETQYF. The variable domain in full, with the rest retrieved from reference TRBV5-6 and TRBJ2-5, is DAGVTQSPTHLIKTRGQQVTLRCSPKSGHDTVSWYQQALGQGPQFIFQYYEEEERQRGNFPDRFSGHQFPNYSSELNVNALLLGDSALYLCASSNRPGQETQYFGPGTRLLVL.

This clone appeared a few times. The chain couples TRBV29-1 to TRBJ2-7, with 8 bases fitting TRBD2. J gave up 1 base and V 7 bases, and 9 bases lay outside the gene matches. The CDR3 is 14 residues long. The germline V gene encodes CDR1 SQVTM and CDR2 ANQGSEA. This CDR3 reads CSARDGGRSYEQYF. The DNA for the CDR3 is TGCAGCGCTAGGGACGGCGGGAGGTCCTACGAGCAGTACTTC.

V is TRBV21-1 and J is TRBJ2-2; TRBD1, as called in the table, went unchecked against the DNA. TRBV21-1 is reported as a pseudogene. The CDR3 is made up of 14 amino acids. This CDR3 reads CASDQPGNTGELFF. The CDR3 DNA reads TGTGCCAGCGACCAACCAGGGAACACCGGGGAGCTGTTTTTT.

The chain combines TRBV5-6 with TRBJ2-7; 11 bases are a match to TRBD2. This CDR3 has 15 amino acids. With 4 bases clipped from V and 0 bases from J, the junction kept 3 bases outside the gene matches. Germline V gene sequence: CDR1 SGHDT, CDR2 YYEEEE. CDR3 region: CASSQTSGASYEQYF. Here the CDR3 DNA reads TGTGCCAGCAGCCAGACTAGCGGGGCCTCCTACGAGCAGTACTTC.

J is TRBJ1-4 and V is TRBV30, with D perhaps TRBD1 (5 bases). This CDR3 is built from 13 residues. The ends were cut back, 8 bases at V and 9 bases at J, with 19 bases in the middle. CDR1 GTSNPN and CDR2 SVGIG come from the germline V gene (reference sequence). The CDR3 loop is CAIDHRGTKKLFF. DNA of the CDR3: TGTGCCATCGATCATAGGGGTACCAAAAAACTGTTTTTT.

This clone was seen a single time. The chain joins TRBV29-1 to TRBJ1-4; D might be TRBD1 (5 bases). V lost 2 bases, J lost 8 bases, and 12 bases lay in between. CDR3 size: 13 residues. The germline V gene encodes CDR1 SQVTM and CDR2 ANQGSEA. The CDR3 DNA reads TGCAGCGTTGAAACAGGCCCGGGAGAAAAACTGTTTTTT. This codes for CSVETGPGEKLFF.

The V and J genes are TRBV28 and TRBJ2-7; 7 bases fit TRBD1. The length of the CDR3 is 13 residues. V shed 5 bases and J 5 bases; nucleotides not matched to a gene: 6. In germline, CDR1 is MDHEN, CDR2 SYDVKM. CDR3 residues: CASSTLDRDEQYF. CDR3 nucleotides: TGTGCCAGCAGTACACTAGACAGGGACGAGCAGTACTTC. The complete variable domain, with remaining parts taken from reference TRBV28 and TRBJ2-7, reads DVKVTQSSRYLVKRTGEKVFLECVQDMDHENMFWYRQDPGLGLRLIYFSYDVKMKEKGDIPEGYSVSREKKERFSLILESASTNQTSMYLCASSTLDRDEQYFGPGTRLTVT.

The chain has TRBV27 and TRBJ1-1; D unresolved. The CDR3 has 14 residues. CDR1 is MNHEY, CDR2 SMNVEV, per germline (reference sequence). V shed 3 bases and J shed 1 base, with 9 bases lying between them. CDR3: CASSLWAGNTEAFF. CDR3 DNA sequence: TGTGCCAGCAGTTTGTGGGCAGGGAACACTGAAGCTTTCTTT.

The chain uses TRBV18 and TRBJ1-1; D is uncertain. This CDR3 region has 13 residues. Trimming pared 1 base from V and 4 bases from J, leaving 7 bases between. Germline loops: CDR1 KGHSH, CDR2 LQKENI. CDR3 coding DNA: TGTGCCAGCTCACCACAGGGAGGCACTGAAGCTTTCTTT. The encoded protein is CASSPQGGTEAFF. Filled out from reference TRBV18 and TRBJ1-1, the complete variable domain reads NAGVMQNPRHLVRRRGQEARLRCSPMKGHSHVYWYRQLPEEGLKFMVYLQKENIIDESGMPKERFSAEFPKEGPSILRIQQVVRGDSAAYFCASSPQGGTEAFFGQGTRLTVV.

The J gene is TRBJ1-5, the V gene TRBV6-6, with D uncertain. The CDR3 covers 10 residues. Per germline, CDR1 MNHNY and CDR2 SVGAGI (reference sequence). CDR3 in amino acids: CPDSNQPQHF. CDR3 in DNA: TGTCCAGATAGCAATCAGCCCCAGCATTTT.

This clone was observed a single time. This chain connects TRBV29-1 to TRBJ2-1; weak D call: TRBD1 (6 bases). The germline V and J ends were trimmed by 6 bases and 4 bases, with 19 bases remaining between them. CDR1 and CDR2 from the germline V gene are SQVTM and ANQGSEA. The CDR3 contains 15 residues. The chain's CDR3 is CSVTFTTGHYNEQFF. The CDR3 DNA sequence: TGCAGCGTCACCTTTACTACGGGACATTACAATGAGCAGTTCTTC.

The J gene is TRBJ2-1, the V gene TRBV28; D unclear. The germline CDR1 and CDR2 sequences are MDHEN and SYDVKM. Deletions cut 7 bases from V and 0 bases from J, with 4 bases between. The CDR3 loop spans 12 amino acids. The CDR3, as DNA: TGTGCCAGCACCGGCTCCTACAATGAGCAGTTCTTC. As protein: CASTGSYNEQFF. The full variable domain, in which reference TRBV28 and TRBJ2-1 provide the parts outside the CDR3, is DVKVTQSSRYLVKRTGEKVFLECVQDMDHENMFWYRQDPGLGLRLIYFSYDVKMKEKGDIPEGYSVSREKKERFSLILESASTNQTSMYLCASTGSYNEQFFGPGTRLTVL.

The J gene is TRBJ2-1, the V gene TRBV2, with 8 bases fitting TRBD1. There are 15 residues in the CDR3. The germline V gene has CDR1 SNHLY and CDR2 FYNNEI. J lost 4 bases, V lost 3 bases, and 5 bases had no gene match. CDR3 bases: TGTGCCAGCAGTGAGGAGACAGGGGCATACAATGAGCAGTTCTTC. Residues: CASSEETGAYNEQFF.